This TCR beta chain was found in a study of cytomegalovirus exposure and HLA in healthy donors. Findings and limits, study-wide: The number of N-insertions in an Asian-associated ancestry cluster was reportedly below the approximately 700-donor mean in a later analysis. Earlier findings revealed that most TCR beta V segments proved productive either about 90% or about 30% of the time. In vitro work confirmed that three CMV-associated chains recognize CMV antigens.

This clone was picked up a small number of times. Its specificity is unknown. The J segment lost 6 bases and the V segment lost 5 bases, leaving 7 bases of the junction unmatched. Germline V CDR1 and CDR2: SGHDT, YYEEEE. The CDR3 consists of 14 residues. This cohort consisted of healthy bone marrow donors. Vbeta (60) and Jbeta (13) primers were used in the PCR. The table came from immunoSEQ multiplex PCR; TCRdb's copy has only in-frame clones and leaves some out. The sample has approximately 90,000 clones, approximately 77% seen once. This TCR derives from a woman between 40 and 55 years old in good health and CMV-seronegative. The chain combines TRBV5-6 with TRBJ1-4, with 7 bases matching TRBD1. The sequencing input was PBMCs. The CDR3 protein is CASSYGTEHEKLFF. For the CDR3, the DNA is TGTGCCAGCAGTTACGGGACAGAGCATGAAAAACTGTTTTTT. Looking up the rest from reference TRBV5-6 and TRBJ1-4 gives the full variable domain: DAGVTQSPTHLIKTRGQQVTLRCSPKSGHDTVSWYQQALGQGPQFIFQYYEEEERQRGNFPDRFSGHQFPNYSSELNVNALLLGDSALYLCASSYGTEHEKLFFGSGTQLSVL.